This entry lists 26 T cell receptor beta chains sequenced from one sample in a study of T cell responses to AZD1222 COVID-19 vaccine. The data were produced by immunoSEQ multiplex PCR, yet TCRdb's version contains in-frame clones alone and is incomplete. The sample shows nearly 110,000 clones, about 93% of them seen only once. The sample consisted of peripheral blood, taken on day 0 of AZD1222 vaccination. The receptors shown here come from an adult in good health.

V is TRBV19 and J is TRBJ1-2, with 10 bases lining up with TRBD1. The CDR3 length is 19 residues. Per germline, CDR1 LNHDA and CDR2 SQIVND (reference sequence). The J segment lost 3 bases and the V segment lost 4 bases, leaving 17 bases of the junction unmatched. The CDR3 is CASSTSLPGQGFWDYGYTF. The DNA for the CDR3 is TGTGCCAGTAGTACGAGTTTGCCGGGACAGGGGTTTTGGGACTATGGCTACACCTTC. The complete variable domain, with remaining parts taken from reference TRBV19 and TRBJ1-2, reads DGGITQSPKYLFRKEGQNVTLSCEQNLNHDAMYWYRQDPGQGLRLIYYSQIVNDFQKGDIAEGYSVSREKKESFPLTVTSAQKNPTAFYLCASSTSLPGQGFWDYGYTFGSGTRLTVV.

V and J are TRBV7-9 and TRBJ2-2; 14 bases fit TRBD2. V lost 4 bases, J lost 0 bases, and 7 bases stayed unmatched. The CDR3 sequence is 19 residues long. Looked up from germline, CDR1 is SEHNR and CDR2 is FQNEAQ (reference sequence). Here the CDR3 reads CASSSTPGLAGANTGELFF. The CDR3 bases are TGTGCCAGCAGCTCGACACCGGGACTAGCGGGGGCGAACACCGGGGAGCTGTTTTTT.

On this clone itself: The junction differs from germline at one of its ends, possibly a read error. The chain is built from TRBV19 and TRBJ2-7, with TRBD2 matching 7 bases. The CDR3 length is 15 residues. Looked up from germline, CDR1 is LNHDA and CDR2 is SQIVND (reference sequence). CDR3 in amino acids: CASRIAGGGAYEQYF. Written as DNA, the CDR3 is TGTGCCAGTAGAATAGCGGGCGGTGGCGCCTACGAGCAGTACTTC.

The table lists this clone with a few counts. The CDR3 is CASSFEQGTYGYTF. DNA of the CDR3: TGTGCCAGCAGCTTTGAACAGGGGACCTATGGCTACACCTTC. The chain joins TRBV7-9 to TRBJ1-2, with 7 bases matching TRBD1. The CDR3 has 14 amino acids. The junction had 5 bases not matched to a gene; V was cut back by 3 bases and J by 4 bases. Germline CDR1 SEHNR, CDR2 FQNEAQ (reference sequence).

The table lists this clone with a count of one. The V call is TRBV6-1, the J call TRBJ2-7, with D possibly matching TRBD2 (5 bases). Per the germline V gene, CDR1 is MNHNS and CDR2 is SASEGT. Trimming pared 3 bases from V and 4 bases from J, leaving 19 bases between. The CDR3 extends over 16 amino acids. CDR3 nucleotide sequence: TGTGCCAGCAGTGACAGGTGGTCCGGGAAAAGGTACGAGCAGTACTTC. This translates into CASSDRWSGKRYEQYF.

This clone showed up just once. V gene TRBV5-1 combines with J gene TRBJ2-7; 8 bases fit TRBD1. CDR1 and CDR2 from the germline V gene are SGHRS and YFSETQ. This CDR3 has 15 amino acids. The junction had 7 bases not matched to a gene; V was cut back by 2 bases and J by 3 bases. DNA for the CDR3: TGCGCCAGCAGCTTTGGAGGGACAGGAGACTACGAGCAGTACTTC. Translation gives CASSFGGTGDYEQYF.

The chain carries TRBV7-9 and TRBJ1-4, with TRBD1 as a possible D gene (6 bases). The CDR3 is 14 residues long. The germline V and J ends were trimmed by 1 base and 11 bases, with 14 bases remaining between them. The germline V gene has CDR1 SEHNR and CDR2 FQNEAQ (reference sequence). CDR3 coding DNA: TGTGCCAGCAGCTTAGATCGCTGGGACATGAAACTGTTTTTT. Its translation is CASSLDRWDMKLFF. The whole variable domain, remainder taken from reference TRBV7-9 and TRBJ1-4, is DTGVSQNPRHKITKRGQNVTFRCDPISEHNRLYWYRQTLGQGPEFLTYFQNEAQLEKSRLLSDRFSAERPKGSFSTLEIQRTEQGDSAMYLCASSLDRWDMKLFFGSGTQLSVL.

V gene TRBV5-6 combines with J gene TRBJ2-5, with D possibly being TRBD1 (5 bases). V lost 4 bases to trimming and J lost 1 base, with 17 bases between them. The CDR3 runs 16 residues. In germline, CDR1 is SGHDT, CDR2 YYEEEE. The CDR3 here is CASSLPLDRFQETQYF. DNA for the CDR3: TGTGCCAGCAGCCTCCCCCTAGACAGATTCCAAGAGACCCAGTACTTC.

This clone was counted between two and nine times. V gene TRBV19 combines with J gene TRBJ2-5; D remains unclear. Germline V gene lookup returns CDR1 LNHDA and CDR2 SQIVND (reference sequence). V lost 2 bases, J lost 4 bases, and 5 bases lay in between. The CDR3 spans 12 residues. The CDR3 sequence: CASSIRGETQYF. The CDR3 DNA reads TGTGCCAGTAGTATAAGAGGAGAGACCCAGTACTTC.

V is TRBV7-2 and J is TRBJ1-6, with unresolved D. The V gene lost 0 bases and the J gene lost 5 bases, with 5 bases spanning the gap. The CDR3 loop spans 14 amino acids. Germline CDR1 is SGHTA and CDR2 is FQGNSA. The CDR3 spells CASSLAGNNSPLHF. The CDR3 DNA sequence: TGTGCCAGCAGCTTAGCGGGAAATAATTCACCCCTCCACTTT.

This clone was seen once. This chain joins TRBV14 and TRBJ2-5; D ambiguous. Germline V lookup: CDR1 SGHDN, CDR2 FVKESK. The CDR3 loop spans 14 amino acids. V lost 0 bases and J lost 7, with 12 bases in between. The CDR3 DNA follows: TGTGCCAGCAGCCAAGAAATGACGATGGGGACCCAGTACTTC. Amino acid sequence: CASSQEMTMGTQYF.

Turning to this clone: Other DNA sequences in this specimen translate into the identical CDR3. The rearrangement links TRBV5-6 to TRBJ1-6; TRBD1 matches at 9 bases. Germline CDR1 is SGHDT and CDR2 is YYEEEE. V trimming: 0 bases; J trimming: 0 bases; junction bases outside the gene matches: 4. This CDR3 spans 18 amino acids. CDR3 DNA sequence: TGTGCCAGCAGCTTGGGGGGACAGGGAAGCTCCTATAATTCACCCCTCCACTTT. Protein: CASSLGGQGSSYNSPLHF. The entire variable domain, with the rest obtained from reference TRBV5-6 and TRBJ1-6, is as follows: DAGVTQSPTHLIKTRGQQVTLRCSPKSGHDTVSWYQQALGQGPQFIFQYYEEEERQRGNFPDRFSGHQFPNYSSELNVNALLLGDSALYLCASSLGGQGSSYNSPLHFGNGTRLTVT.

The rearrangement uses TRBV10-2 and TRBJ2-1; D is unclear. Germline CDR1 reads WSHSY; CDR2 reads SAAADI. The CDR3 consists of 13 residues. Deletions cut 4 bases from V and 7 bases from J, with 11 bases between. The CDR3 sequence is CASSVMPLNEQFF. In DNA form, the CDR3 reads TGCGCCAGCAGTGTAATGCCTCTGAATGAGCAGTTCTTC.

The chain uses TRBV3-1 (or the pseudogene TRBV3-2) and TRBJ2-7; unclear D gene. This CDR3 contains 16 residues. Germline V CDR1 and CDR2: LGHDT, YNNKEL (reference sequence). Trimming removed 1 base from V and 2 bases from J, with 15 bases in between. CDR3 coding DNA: TGTGCCAGCAGCCAAGGAGCAGAGATTAGTACCTACGAGCAGTACTTC. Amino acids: CASSQGAEISTYEQYF.

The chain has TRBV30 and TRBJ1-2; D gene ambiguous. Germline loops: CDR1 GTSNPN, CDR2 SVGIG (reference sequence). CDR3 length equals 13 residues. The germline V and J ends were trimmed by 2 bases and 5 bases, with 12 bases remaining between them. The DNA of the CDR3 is TGTGCCTGGAGTTTGAGGGAGGAATATGGCTACACCTTC. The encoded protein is CAWSLREEYGYTF.

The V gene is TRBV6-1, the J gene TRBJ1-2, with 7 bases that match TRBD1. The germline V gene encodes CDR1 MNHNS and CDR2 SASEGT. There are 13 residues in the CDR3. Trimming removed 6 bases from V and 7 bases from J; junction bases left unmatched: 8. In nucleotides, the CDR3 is TGTGCCAGCAGCCTTACAGGGGAGGGTGGCTACACCTTC. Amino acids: CASSLTGEGGYTF.

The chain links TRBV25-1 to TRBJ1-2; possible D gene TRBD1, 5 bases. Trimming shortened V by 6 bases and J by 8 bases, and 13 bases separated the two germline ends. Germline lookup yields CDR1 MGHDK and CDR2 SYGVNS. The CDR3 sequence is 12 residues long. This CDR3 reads CASSQGSGGYTF. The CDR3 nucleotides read TGTGCCAGCAGCCAGGGCTCGGGGGGCTACACCTTC.

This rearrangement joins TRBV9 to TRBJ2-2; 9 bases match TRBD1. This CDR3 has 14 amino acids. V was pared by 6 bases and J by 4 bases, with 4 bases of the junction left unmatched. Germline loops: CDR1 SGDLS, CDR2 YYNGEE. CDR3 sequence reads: CASKSTGGTGELFF. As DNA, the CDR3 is TGTGCCAGCAAGTCGACAGGGGGCACCGGGGAGCTGTTTTTT. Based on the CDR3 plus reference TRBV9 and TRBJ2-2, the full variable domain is DSGVTQTPKHLITATGQRVTLRCSPRSGDLSVYWYQQSLDQGLQFLIQYYNGEERAKGNILERFSAQQFPDLHSELNLSSLELGDSALYFCASKSTGGTGELFFGEGSRLTVL.

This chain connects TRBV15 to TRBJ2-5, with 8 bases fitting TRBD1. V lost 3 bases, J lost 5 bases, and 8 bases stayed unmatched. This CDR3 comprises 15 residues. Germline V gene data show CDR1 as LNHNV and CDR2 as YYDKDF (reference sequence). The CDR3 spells CATSRRTGRLETQYF. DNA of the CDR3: TGTGCCACCAGCAGGCGGACAGGGAGGCTGGAGACCCAGTACTTC.

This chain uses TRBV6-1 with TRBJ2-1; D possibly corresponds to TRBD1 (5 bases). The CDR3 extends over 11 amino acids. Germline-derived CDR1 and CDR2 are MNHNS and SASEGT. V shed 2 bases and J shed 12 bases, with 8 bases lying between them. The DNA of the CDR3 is TGTGCCAGCAGTGAACTGGGGCGGCAGTTCTTC. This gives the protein CASSELGRQFF.

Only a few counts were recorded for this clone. The CDR3 reads CASSRGLPYEQYF. The CDR3 DNA sequence: TGTGCCAGCAGCCGGGGACTCCCTTACGAGCAGTACTTC. The V gene is TRBV5-8, the J gene TRBJ2-7; D may be TRBD2 (6 bases). The CDR3 has 13 amino acids. V was shortened by 4 bases and J by 4 bases, with 12 bases between the two germline ends. Germline CDR1 SGHTS, CDR2 YDEGEE.

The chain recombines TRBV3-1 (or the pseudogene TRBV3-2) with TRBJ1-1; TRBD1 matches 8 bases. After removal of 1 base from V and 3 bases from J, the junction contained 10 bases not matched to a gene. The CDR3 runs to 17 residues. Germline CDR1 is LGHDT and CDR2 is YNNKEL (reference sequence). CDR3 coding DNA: TGTGCCAGCAGCCAAGCAGGGGGCCGCGGAATGCACACTGAAGCTTTCTTT. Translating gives CASSQAGGRGMHTEAFF.

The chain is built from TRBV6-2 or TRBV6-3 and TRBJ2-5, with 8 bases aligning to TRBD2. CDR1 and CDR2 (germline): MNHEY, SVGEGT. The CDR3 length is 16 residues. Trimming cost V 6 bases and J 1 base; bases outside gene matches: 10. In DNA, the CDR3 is TGTGCCAGCAGCGCATTAGCGGGGAGACTCCAAGAGACCCAGTACTTC. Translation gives CASSALAGRLQETQYF.

The CDR3 nucleotides are TGTGCCAGCAGCTACGATGCCCTGGGAGAAGGGCAAGAGACCCAGTACTTC. This gives the protein CASSYDALGEGQETQYF. This sequence joins TRBV9 and TRBJ2-5; tentatively, D is TRBD2 (5 bases). Germline CDR1 is SGDLS and CDR2 is YYNGEE. With 4 bases removed from V and 2 bases from J, the gap between germline ends came to 21 bases. The CDR3 is 17 residues long.

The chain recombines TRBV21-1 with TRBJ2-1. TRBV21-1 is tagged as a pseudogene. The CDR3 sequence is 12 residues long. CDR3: CASSIGRSEQFF. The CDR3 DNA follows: TGTGCCAGCAGCATAGGGCGTAGTGAGCAGTTCTTC.

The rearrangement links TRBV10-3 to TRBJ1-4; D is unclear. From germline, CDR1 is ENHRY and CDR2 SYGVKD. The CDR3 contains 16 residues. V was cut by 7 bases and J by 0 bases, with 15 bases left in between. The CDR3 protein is CAIILPENATNEKLFF. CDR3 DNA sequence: TGTGCCATCATTCTTCCAGAAAATGCAACTAATGAAAAACTGTTTTTT.